The clone carrying this TCR beta chain was counted between two and nine times. Antigen specificity is unknown. This entry comes from a study of blood T cells in healthy people across ages. General study results and limits: Diversity of TCR beta per million T cells declined in a roughly linear way with age.

RNA extraction gave at least 5 micrograms of total RNA per sample. Then a second PCR, running roughly 7 to 11 cycles, was carried out with a sample-barcoded 5' primer and a J-beta primer mix. With 12 random nucleotides, a template-switch adaptor tagged each individual cDNA molecule. Each CDR3 protein is one row after TCRdb ran MiXCR on the 5' RACE reads. This sample has over 1,500,000 distinct CDR3 sequences; less than 50% occur once, and the top ten carry about 2.1%. Germline V gene data show CDR1 as LGHDT and CDR2 as YNNKEL (reference sequence). The CDR3 runs to 12 residues. Trimming cost V 1 base and J 7 bases, with 5 bases left between them.

V is TRBV3-1 and J is TRBJ1-5; D call uncertain. This clonotype originated in a middle-aged woman in good health. Material for sequencing was blood. CDR3 coding DNA: TGTGCCAGCAGCCAAGCACGGCAGCCCCAGCATTTT. This codes for CASSQARQPQHF.